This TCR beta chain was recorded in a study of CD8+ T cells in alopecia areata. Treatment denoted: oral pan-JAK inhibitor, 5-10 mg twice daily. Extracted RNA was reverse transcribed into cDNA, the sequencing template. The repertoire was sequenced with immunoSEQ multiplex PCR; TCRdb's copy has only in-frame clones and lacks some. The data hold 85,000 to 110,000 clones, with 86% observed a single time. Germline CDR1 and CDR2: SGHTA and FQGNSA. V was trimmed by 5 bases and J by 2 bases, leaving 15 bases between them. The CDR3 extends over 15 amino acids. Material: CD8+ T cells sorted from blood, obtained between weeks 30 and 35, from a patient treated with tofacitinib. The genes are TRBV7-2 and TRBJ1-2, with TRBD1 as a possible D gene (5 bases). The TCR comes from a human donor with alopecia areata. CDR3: CASSLAGALNYGYTF. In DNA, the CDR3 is TGTGCCAGCAGCCTGGCTGGGGCTCTGAACTATGGCTACACCTTC. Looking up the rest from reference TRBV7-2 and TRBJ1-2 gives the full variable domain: GAGVSQSPSNKVTEKGKDVELRCDPISGHTALYWYRQSLGQGLEFLIYFQGNSAPDKSGLPSDRFSAERTGGSVSTLTIQRTQQEDSAVYLCASSLAGALNYGYTFGSGTRLTVV.